This T cell receptor (beta chain) originates from a study of blood T cell repertoires in COVID-19. Overall study context: Donors in the United States, Italy and Spain gave samples during acute or convalescent COVID-19.

The assay was immunoSEQ multiplex PCR, and TCRdb's table has in-frame clones only and misses some. The sample has more than 200,000 clones, around 86% seen once. The sequence came from a woman in her forties or fifties who had recovered from COVID-19. Sequenced: PBMCs or T cells enriched from blood (not recorded which).

The CDR3 DNA reads TGTGCCAGCAGCCCGAATCCGGGACAGGGGGTGGGTGGCTACACCTTC. This gives the protein CASSPNPGQGVGGYTF. The chain is built from TRBV7-3 and TRBJ1-2; 11 bases fit TRBD1. The CDR3 consists of 16 residues. J was trimmed by 7 bases and V by 5 bases; bases with no gene match: 12. Per the germline V gene, CDR1 is SGHTA and CDR2 is FQGTGA.